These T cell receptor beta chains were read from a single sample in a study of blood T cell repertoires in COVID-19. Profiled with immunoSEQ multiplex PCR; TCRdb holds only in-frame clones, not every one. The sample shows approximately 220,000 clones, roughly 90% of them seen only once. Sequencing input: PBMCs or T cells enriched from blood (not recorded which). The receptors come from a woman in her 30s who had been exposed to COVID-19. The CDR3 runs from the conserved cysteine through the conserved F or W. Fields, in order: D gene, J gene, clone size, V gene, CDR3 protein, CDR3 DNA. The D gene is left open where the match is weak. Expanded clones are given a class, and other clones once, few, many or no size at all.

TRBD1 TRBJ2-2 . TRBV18 CASSQGQGTNTGELFF TGTGCCAGCTCACAGGGACAGGGAACGAACACCGGGGAGCTGTTTTTT
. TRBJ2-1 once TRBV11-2 CASSLGGAGGEQFF TGTGCCAGCAGCTTAGGAGGAGCTGGGGGCGAGCAGTTCTTC
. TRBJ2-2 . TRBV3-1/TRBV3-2 CASSQDSQLFF TGTGCCAGCAGCCAAGATTCTCAGCTGTTTTTT
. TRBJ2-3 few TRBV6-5 CASNSDRTDTQYF TGTGCCAGCAACTCGGACAGAACAGATACGCAGTATTTT
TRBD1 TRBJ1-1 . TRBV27 CASSRQGMNTEAFF TGTGCCAGCAGTAGACAGGGGATGAACACTGAAGCTTTCTTT
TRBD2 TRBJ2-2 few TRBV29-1 CSALPSGATGELFF TGCAGTGCCCTCCCTAGCGGGGCCACCGGGGAGCTGTTTTTT
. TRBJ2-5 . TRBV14 CASSHLTRTETQYF TGTGCCAGCAGCCACCTGACACGAACCGAGACCCAGTACTTC
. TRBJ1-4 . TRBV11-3 CASSPGTSANEKLFF TGTGCCAGCAGCCCCGGGACATCCGCTAATGAAAAACTGTTTTTT
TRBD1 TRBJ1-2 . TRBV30 CAWSVPSSDRAYGYTF TGTGCCTGGAGTGTTCCGTCCTCCGACAGGGCGTATGGCTACACCTTC
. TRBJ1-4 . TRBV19 CASRDRGQGKTVF TGTGCCAGTAGGGATAGGGGTCAGGGAAAAACTGTTTTT
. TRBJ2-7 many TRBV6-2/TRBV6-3 CASSYDGTRRGEQYF TGTGCCAGCAGTTACGACGGAACCCGACGGGGCGAGCAGTACTTC
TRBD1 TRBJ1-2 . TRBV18 CASSPEGAGYGYTF TGTGCCAGCTCACCAGAGGGGGCCGGCTATGGCTACACCTTC
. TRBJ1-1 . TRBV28 CAIGESEAFF TGTGCCATCGGGGAGTCTGAAGCTTTCTTT
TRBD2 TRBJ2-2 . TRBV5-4 CASSGPGLAGTGELFF TGTGCCAGCAGCGGCCCGGGACTAGCGGGGACCGGGGAGCTGTTTTTT
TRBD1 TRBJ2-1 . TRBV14 CASSQRTGSVSYNEQFF TGTGCCAGCAGCCAAAGGACAGGGTCGGTGTCCTACAATGAGCAGTTCTTC
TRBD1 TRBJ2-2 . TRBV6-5 CASSTGQGIGELFF TGTGCCAGCAGTACGGGACAGGGAATCGGGGAGCTGTTTTTT
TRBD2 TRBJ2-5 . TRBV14 CASSQDRLAGAQETQYF TGTGCCAGCAGCCAAGATAGGCTAGCGGGGGCCCAAGAGACCCAGTACTTC
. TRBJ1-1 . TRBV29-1 CSVEWSRTEAFF TGCAGCGTTGAATGGTCGCGCACTGAAGCTTTCTTT
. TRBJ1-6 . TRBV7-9 CASSQREGLFYNSPLHF TGTGCCAGCAGCCAGAGGGAAGGCCTCTTCTATAATTCACCCCTCCACTTT
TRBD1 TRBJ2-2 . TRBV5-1 CASETGTANTGELFF TGCGCCAGCGAGACCGGGACAGCGAACACCGGGGAGCTGTTTTTT
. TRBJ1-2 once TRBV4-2 CASSQTLGQRGYTF TGTGCCAGCAGCCAAACCCTCGGACAGAGGGGCTACACCTTC
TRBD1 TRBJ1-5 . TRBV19 CASSTGQGPYSNQPQHF TGTGCCAGTAGTACAGGACAGGGCCCATATAGCAATCAGCCCCAGCATTTT
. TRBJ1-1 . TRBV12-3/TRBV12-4 CASTTGTWAEAFF TGTGCCAGCACCACAGGGACGTGGGCTGAAGCTTTCTTT
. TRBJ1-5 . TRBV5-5 CASSLGSGNQPQHF TGTGCCAGCAGCTTGGGGAGTGGCAATCAGCCCCAGCATTTT
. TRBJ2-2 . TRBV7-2 CASSLAAGPGELFF TGTGCCAGCAGCTTAGCGGCAGGGCCCGGGGAGCTGTTTTTT
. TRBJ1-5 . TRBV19 CASSIWSGHSNQPQHF TGTGCCAGTAGTATATGGTCCGGTCATAGCAATCAGCCCCAGCATTTT
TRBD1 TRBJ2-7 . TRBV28 CASSLLSSGGTYEQYF TGTGCCAGCAGTTTATTATCGTCAGGGGGTACCTACGAGCAGTACTTC
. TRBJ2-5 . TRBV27 CASRPGTNIQETQYF TGTGCCAGCCGCCCCGGGACAAATATCCAAGAGACCCAGTACTTC
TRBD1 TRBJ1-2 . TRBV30 CAWRIQGDYGYTF TGTGCCTGGAGGATACAGGGGGACTATGGCTACACCTTC
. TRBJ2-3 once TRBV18 CASSPPALLDTQYF TGTGCCAGCTCACCACCAGCCCTTTTGGATACGCAGTATTTT
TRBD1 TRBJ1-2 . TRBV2 CASSPGQGARGYTF TGTGCCAGCAGCCCGGGACAGGGGGCGCGCGGCTACACCTTC
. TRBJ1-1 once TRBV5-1 CASSLEPGVAFF TGCGCCAGCAGCTTGGAGCCAGGGGTGGCTTTCTTT
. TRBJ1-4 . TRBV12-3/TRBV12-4 CASSRRSREKLFF TGTGCCAGCAGCCGCCGATCGAGAGAAAAACTGTTTTTT
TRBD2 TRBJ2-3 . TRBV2 CASSELGTSGGRGDTQYF TGTGCCAGCAGTGAACTTGGGACTAGCGGGGGCCGGGGAGATACGCAGTATTTT
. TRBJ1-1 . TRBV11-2 CATRFVIDTEAFF TGTGCCACCCGGTTTGTTATTGACACTGAAGCTTTCTTT